These T cell receptor beta chains were read from a single sample in a study of CDR3 diversity in severe acne. TCRdb redid the calling of the PCR reads with MiXCR, one entry per CDR3 protein. In the table there are roughly 100,000 distinct CDR3 sequences, more than 45% of which are singletons. What was sequenced was blood. The receptors stem from a male donor with acne. The CDR3 runs from the conserved cysteine through the conserved F or W. The order of the fields is J gene, V gene, D gene, clone size, CDR3 protein, CDR3 DNA. The D gene is left open where the match is weak. A row's size may be missing; if present it is once, few, many or a size class.

j_gene: TRBJ1-5; v_gene: TRBV19; d_gene: .; abundance: once; CDR3aa: CASSIEAQPQHF; CDR3nt: TGTGCCAGTAGTATTGAGGCTCAGCCCCAGCATTTT
j_gene: TRBJ1-2; v_gene: TRBV19; d_gene: .; abundance: .; CDR3aa: CASSPRPTGTYGHPF; CDR3nt: TGTGCCAGTAGTCCACGTCCTACAGGCACCTATGGCCACCCCTTC
j_gene: TRBJ1-5; v_gene: TRBV2; d_gene: TRBD1; abundance: .; CDR3aa: CASRGDTGAEGGNQPQHF; CDR3nt: TGTGCCAGCAGAGGGGATACAGGGGCCGAAGGAGGCAATCAGCCCCAGCATTTT
j_gene: TRBJ2-7; v_gene: TRBV7-7; d_gene: .; abundance: .; CDR3aa: CASSAAGACGTYEQYF; CDR3nt: TGTGCTAGCAGCGCCGCAGGGGCCTGCGGAACCTACGAGCAGTACTTC
j_gene: TRBJ2-1; v_gene: TRBV7-9; d_gene: TRBD2; abundance: .; CDR3aa: CASSNLAGGDNEQFF; CDR3nt: TGTGCCAGCAGCAATCTAGCGGGAGGGGACAATGAGCAGTTCTTC
j_gene: TRBJ2-5; v_gene: TRBV15; d_gene: .; abundance: .; CDR3aa: CATSRDEGVETQYF; CDR3nt: TGTGCCACCAGCAGAGATGAGGGGGTAGAGACCCAGTACTTC
j_gene: TRBJ2-7; v_gene: TRBV12-3/TRBV12-4; d_gene: .; abundance: many; CDR3aa: CASSPPGRTYEQYF; CDR3nt: TGTGCCAGCAGTCCCCCGGGACGAACCTACGAGCAGTACTTC
j_gene: TRBJ2-1; v_gene: TRBV20-1; d_gene: .; abundance: many; CDR3aa: CSARQYNEQFF; CDR3nt: TGCAGTGCGAGACAGTACAATGAGCAGTTCTTC
j_gene: TRBJ2-1; v_gene: TRBV25-1; d_gene: TRBD2; abundance: .; CDR3aa: CASRLAGDYEQFF; CDR3nt: TGTGCCAGTCGACTAGCGGGAGATTATGAGCAGTTCTTC
j_gene: TRBJ1-2; v_gene: TRBV7-8; d_gene: .; abundance: .; CDR3aa: CASSESAEPYDYGYTF; CDR3nt: TGTGCCAGCAGTGAGTCTGCAGAACCTTACGACTATGGCTACACCTTC
j_gene: TRBJ1-5; v_gene: TRBV6-2/TRBV6-3; d_gene: TRBD1; abundance: many; CDR3aa: CASSYLQGAPNFSNQPQHF; CDR3nt: TGTGCCAGCAGTTACTTGCAGGGGGCGCCGAATTTTAGCAATCAGCCCCAGCATTTT
j_gene: TRBJ1-5; v_gene: TRBV19; d_gene: TRBD1; abundance: many; CDR3aa: CASRTGSGQPQHF; CDR3nt: TGTGCCAGTAGGACAGGGTCGGGTCAGCCCCAGCATTTT
j_gene: TRBJ2-7; v_gene: TRBV7-3; d_gene: .; abundance: .; CDR3aa: CASSLAQGGKVGNYF; CDR3nt: TGTGCCAGCAGCTTAGCGCAGGGCGGGAAGGTCGGTAATTACTTC
j_gene: TRBJ2-5; v_gene: TRBV7-9; d_gene: TRBD2; abundance: .; CDR3aa: CASSLGASGETQYF; CDR3nt: TGTGCCAGCAGCTTAGGGGCTAGCGGGGAGACCCAGTACTTC
j_gene: TRBJ2-6; v_gene: TRBV4-2; d_gene: .; abundance: .; CDR3aa: CASRPTSTRSGANVLTF; CDR3nt: TGTGCCAGCAGACCTACGTCCACAAGGTCTGGGGCCAACGTCCTGACTTTC
j_gene: TRBJ2-1; v_gene: TRBV7-2; d_gene: .; abundance: .; CDR3aa: CASSPVGGGFHLYNEQFF; CDR3nt: TGTGCCAGCAGCCCAGTTGGAGGGGGGTTTCATCTATACAATGAGCAGTTCTTC
j_gene: TRBJ1-6; v_gene: TRBV10-3; d_gene: .; abundance: .; CDR3aa: CAIRDITALFSPLHF; CDR3nt: TGTGCCATCAGAGACATTACCGCACTTTTTTCCCCCCTCCACTTT
j_gene: TRBJ1-1; v_gene: TRBV6-2/TRBV6-3; d_gene: .; abundance: .; CDR3aa: CASSLPGSLGTEAFF; CDR3nt: TGTGCCAGCAGTTTACCCGGGTCCCTGGGCACTGAAGCTTTCTTT
j_gene: TRBJ2-7; v_gene: TRBV4-1; d_gene: TRBD1; abundance: .; CDR3aa: CASSQARGQYEQYF; CDR3nt: TGCGCCAGCAGCCAAGCCAGGGGGCAATACGAGCAGTACTTC
j_gene: TRBJ1-1; v_gene: TRBV25-1; d_gene: .; abundance: .; CDR3aa: CASSENVINTEAFF; CDR3nt: TGTGCCAGCAGTGAAAATGTCATAAACACTGAAGCTTTCTTT
j_gene: TRBJ2-2; v_gene: TRBV7-3; d_gene: TRBD1; abundance: .; CDR3aa: CASSPWTGGMDTGELFF; CDR3nt: TGTGCCAGCAGCCCCTGGACAGGGGGGATGGACACCGGGGAACTGTTTTTT
j_gene: TRBJ2-7; v_gene: TRBV6-2/TRBV6-3; d_gene: .; abundance: many; CDR3aa: CASSSWPYEQYF; CDR3nt: TGTGCCAGCAGTTCTTGGCCCTACGAGCAGTACTTC
j_gene: TRBJ1-5; v_gene: TRBV20-1; d_gene: .; abundance: .; CDR3aa: CSAGTEARAQHF; CDR3nt: TGCAGTGCTGGGACGGAAGCTCGCGCCCAGCATTTT
j_gene: TRBJ1-1; v_gene: TRBV15; d_gene: .; abundance: .; CDR3aa: CATLEGSGGTEAFF; CDR3nt: TGTGCCACCCTCGAAGGGTCCGGGGGCACTGAAGCTTTCTTT